Reported below is one TCR beta chain. HTBI primers from iRepertoire and Arm-PCR of CDR3 regions yielded the TCR beta libraries. One entry per CDR3 protein results from TCRdb running MiXCR on the multiplex PCR reads. There are more than 300,000 distinct CDR3 sequences in the sample; 15% to 19% occur only once, and 22% lies in the top ten. The data belong to a study of regulatory T cells in long-lasting Graves disease. Study overall: Those Graves' patients who were newly diagnosed had been on antithyroid drugs under 3 months.

This CDR3 region has 13 residues. The V gene's germline CDR1 is DFQATT and CDR2 SNEGSKA (reference sequence). Trimming removed 6 bases from V and 4 bases from J, with 16 bases in between. Described time point: newly diagnosed GD, antithyroid drugs for less than 3 months. PBMC-extracted RNA yielded the TCR library. Source: peripheral blood mononuclear cells (PBMCs), taken at new diagnosis, from a patient treated with antithyroid drugs. The rearrangement links TRBV20-1 to TRBJ2-7, with D possibly matching TRBD1 (5 bases). The sequence came from a female donor with Graves disease. The CDR3 coding sequence is TGCAGTGCGCCCGGTGACAGCGCATACGAGCAGTACTTC. It specifies CSAPGDSAYEQYF.